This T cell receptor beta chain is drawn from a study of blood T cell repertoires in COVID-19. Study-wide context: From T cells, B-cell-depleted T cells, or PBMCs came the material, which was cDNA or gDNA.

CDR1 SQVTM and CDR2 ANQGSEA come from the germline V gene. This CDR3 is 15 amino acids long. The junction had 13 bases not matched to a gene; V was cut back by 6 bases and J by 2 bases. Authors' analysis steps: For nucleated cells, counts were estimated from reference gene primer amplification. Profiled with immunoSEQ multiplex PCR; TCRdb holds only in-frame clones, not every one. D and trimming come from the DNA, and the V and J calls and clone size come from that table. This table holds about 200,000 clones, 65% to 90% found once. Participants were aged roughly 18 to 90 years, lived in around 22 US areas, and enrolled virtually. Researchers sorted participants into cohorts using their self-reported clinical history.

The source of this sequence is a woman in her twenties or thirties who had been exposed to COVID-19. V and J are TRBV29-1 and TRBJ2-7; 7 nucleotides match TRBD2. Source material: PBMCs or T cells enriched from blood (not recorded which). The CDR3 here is CSVGGFGVPTYEQYF. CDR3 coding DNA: TGCAGCGTGGGGGGGTTCGGGGTGCCAACCTACGAGCAGTACTTC.